The clone carrying this T cell receptor (beta chain) came up a few times. The antigen is not known. Unique molecular identifiers were in the cDNA, with template-switch universal primer binding. MiXCR, applied by TCRdb to the 5' RACE reads, yields one record per CDR3 protein. This sample has about 190,000 distinct CDR3 sequences, with approximately 16% found just once. The data belong to a study of identical twins. The V end was cut by 4 bases, the J end by 10 bases, with 13 bases between. The CDR3 runs 11 residues. The germline V gene has CDR1 SQVTM and CDR2 ANQGSEA. Study results and limitations: A partial confounding effect on zero-insertion analyses could come from invariant MAIT and iNKT cells.

The same data also contributed to another study, on T cells expressing NK-cell markers. Per that study: Sorted CD3+CD56+NKG2C+, CD3+CD56+NKG2C- and CD3+CD56-NKG2C+ T-cell subsets were beta-chain profiled. Most of the eight sequenced donors tested HCMV-seropositive; one tested seronegative.

The chain has TRBV29-1 and TRBJ1-2, with unresolved D. The sequencing sample was made of CD8+ T cells sorted from blood. The sequence was obtained from a young woman in good health. The CDR3 reads CSVVGEGLYTF. Written as DNA, the CDR3 is TGCAGCGTTGTGGGAGAAGGGCTCTACACCTTC.